This passage covers 10 T cell receptor beta chains from one sample sequenced in a study of blood T cells in healthy people across ages. Alongside a J-beta primer mix, a sample-barcoded 5' primer served in a second PCR lasting about 7 to 11 cycles. TCRdb independently ran MiXCR on the 5' RACE reads; one entry per CDR3 protein. This sample has about 970,000 distinct CDR3 sequences, with just over 50% found just once. What was sequenced was blood. Receptor source: a woman aged 55 to 70 in good health.

This chain uses TRBV4-1 with TRBJ2-3, with 11 bases aligning to TRBD2. Germline-derived CDR1 and CDR2 are MGHRA and YSYEKL. The V and J ends lost 1 base and 5 bases, in that order; junction bases with no gene match: 5. The CDR3 runs 16 residues. Here the CDR3 reads CASSQGLAGLVDTQYF. In DNA form, the CDR3 reads TGCGCCAGCAGCCAAGGACTAGCGGGATTGGTAGATACGCAGTATTTT.

This clonotype was detected ten times or more. This rearrangement joins TRBV18 to TRBJ2-3; D uncertain. This CDR3 has 13 residues. Trimming stripped 0 bases from V and 0 bases from J, with 1 base between. In germline, CDR1 is KGHSH, CDR2 LQKENI. The CDR3 region has the DNA TGTGCCAGCTCACCACCGAGCACAGATACGCAGTATTTT. Translation gives CASSPPSTDTQYF.

This sequence joins TRBV7-2 and TRBJ2-5, with 10 positions matching TRBD2. The V segment lost 6 bases and the J segment 2 bases; nucleotides outside the gene matches: 9. The CDR3 totals 16 residues. Germline CDR1 and CDR2: SGHTA and FQGNSA. The DNA of the CDR3 is TGTGCCAGCAGTTTCGGGACTAGCGCCCCGCAAGAGACCCAGTACTTC. Translated, it gives CASSFGTSAPQETQYF.

In its sample, this clonotype was seen a few times. This chain joins TRBV15 and TRBJ2-3; D remains ambiguous. CDR3 size: 17 residues. CDR1 and CDR2 from the germline V gene are LNHNV and YYDKDF (reference sequence). V was trimmed by 1 base and J by 2 bases, leaving 16 bases between them. CDR3 residues: CATSRVRSLGPTDTQYF. In nucleotides, the CDR3 is TGTGCCACCAGCAGAGTCCGTTCACTTGGGCCCACAGATACGCAGTATTTT.

This chain uses TRBV20-1 with TRBJ2-1; D call uncertain. The CDR3 sequence is 14 residues long. Germline V gene data show CDR1 as DFQATT and CDR2 as SNEGSKA (reference sequence). V lost 3 bases to trimming and J lost 2 bases, with 11 bases between them. The CDR3 region is CSASGLGTYNEQFF. The CDR3 coding sequence is TGCAGTGCTAGCGGGCTAGGAACCTACAATGAGCAGTTCTTC.

This clonotype was found many times. An end of the junction differs from the germline gene, which may be a read error. The rearrangement links TRBV20-1 to TRBJ2-7; 12 bases agree with TRBD2. The length of the CDR3 is 12 residues. Germline V gene sequence: CDR1 DFQATT, CDR2 SNEGSKA (reference sequence). Here the CDR3 reads CSASGRGYEQYF. CDR3 bases: TGCAGCGCTAGCGGGAGGGGCTACGAGCAGTACTTC.

The chain has TRBV20-1 and TRBJ1-6; D may be TRBD1 (5 bases). In germline, CDR1 is DFQATT, CDR2 SNEGSKA (reference sequence). CDR3 length: 16 residues. V lost 0 bases to trimming and J lost 9 bases, with 18 bases between them. CDR3 protein: CSARDPLPGPSSPLHF. CDR3 DNA: TGCAGTGCTAGAGACCCACTCCCAGGGCCCTCTTCACCCCTCCACTTT.

The chain links TRBV20-1 to TRBJ2-5; D is perhaps TRBD1 or TRBD2 (5 bases each). The J call is in doubt because the DNA end fits TRBJ2-7 better. This CDR3 has 13 residues. Germline V gene lookup returns CDR1 DFQATT and CDR2 SNEGSKA (reference sequence). The CDR3 DNA follows: TGCAGTGCCCATCTGGGGGTTACCTACGAGCAGTACTTC. Protein: CSAHLGVTYEQYF.

The chain carries TRBV2 and TRBJ1-1; D gene uncertain. Germline values: CDR1 SNHLY, CDR2 FYNNEI. V lost 1 base and J 4 bases, leaving 7 bases between the germline ends. This CDR3 is 13 amino acids long. The CDR3 spells CASSEGRATEAFF. In nucleotides, the CDR3 is TGTGCCAGCAGTGAAGGCAGAGCCACTGAAGCTTTCTTT.

The chain recombines TRBV7-9 with TRBJ2-3; possible D gene TRBD2, 6 bases. V lost 8 bases and J lost 6, with 18 bases in between. The CDR3 sequence is 14 residues long. Germline CDR1 is SEHNR and CDR2 is FQNEAQ (reference sequence). This CDR3 is CASPPSEQYDTQYF. In DNA form, the CDR3 reads TGTGCCAGCCCTCCTAGCGAACAATACGATACGCAGTATTTT. Drawing the rest from reference TRBV7-9 and TRBJ2-3, the complete variable domain is DTGVSQNPRHKITKRGQNVTFRCDPISEHNRLYWYRQTLGQGPEFLTYFQNEAQLEKSRLLSDRFSAERPKGSFSTLEIQRTEQGDSAMYLCASPPSEQYDTQYFGPGTRLTVL.